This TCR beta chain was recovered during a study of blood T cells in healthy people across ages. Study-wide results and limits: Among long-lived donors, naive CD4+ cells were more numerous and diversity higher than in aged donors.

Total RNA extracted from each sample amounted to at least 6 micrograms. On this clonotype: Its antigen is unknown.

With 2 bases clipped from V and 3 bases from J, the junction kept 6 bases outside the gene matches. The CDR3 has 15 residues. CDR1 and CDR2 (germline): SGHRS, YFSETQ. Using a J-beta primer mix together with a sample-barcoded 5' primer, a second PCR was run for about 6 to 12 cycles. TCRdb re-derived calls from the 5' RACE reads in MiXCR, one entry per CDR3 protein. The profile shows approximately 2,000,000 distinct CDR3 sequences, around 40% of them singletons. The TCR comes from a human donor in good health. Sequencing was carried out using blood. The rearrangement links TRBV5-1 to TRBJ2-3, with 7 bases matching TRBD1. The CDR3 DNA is TGCGCCAGCAGCTTTGACAGGGCCTGGACAGATACGCAGTATTTT. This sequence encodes CASSFDRAWTDTQYF.